These 14 T cell receptor beta chains share one sample of origin, sequenced in a study of T cell clonotyping in hematopoietic cell transplantation. Only in-frame clones appear in the TCRdb table, and some are missing; sequencing was by immunoSEQ multiplex PCR. The table includes 7,000 to 9,000 clones, about 83% detected once. The material sequenced was PBMCs, taken 100 days after allogeneic stem cell transplant. The receptors were sampled from a male patient in his fifties who had an allogeneic stem cell transplant from a related donor, so the T cells may come from the graft donor. Some clones in this sample may be carry-over from other donors' samples.

The chain links TRBV4-2 to TRBJ1-5, with D unresolved. Trimming shortened V by 0 bases and J by 7 bases, and 4 bases separated the two germline ends. The CDR3 is 12 amino acids. Germline V CDR1 and CDR2: LGHNA, YNFKEQ. The CDR3 reads CASSQDNQPQHF. The CDR3, as DNA: TGTGCCAGCAGCCAAGATAACCAGCCCCAGCATTTT.

As DNA, the CDR3 is TGTGCCAGCAGTACGGTCGGCAATGAGCAGTTCTTC. This gives the protein CASSTVGNEQFF. The rearrangement links TRBV6-5 to TRBJ2-1; D remains unclear. V dropped 5 bases and J dropped 6 bases, with 8 bases sitting between them. This CDR3 has 12 amino acids. The germline CDR1 and CDR2 sequences are MNHEY and SVGAGI.

The CDR3 bases are TGTGCCAGCAGTGTGAGGACAGGGCCTCGGGGCGAGCAGTACTTC. It specifies CASSVRTGPRGEQYF. V usage is TRBV6-1 and J usage is TRBJ2-7, with TRBD1 matching over 8 bases. CDR3 length equals 15 residues. Germline-derived CDR1 and CDR2 are MNHNS and SASEGT. The ends lost 4 bases at V and 6 bases at J; junction bases unmatched: 11.

As to this clone: Relative to the germline gene, one junction end is altered; a read error may explain this. The chain has TRBV7-3 and TRBJ1-4; 9 nucleotides match TRBD1. CDR3 length: 15 amino acids. The germline V gene encodes CDR1 SGHTA and CDR2 FQGTGA. The CDR3 spells CASSVTGGPNEKLFF. The DNA of the CDR3 is TGTGCCAGCAGCGTAACAGGGGGCCCTAATGAAAAACTGTTTTTT.

J is TRBJ1-3 and V is TRBV5-4; 7 bases agree with TRBD1. J gave up 0 bases and V 3 bases, and 9 bases lay outside the gene matches. The CDR3 sequence is 17 residues long. Germline V gene data show CDR1 as SGHNT and CDR2 as YYREEE (reference sequence). CDR3 bases: TGTGCCAGCAGCTGGGAGGGACAGCAATACTCTGGAAACACCATATATTTT. Translated, it gives CASSWEGQQYSGNTIYF.

With respect to this clone: This sample also contains other DNA sequences that code for the same CDR3. The genes are TRBV11-2 and TRBJ1-5; D remains ambiguous. This CDR3 contains 14 residues. V shed 5 bases and J shed 5 bases, with 13 bases lying between them. Germline CDR1 reads SGHAT; CDR2 reads FQNNGV. CDR3 bases: TGTGCCAGCAGCACCGGAACCCCCCATCAGCCCCAGCATTTT. Translated, it gives CASSTGTPHQPQHF. The variable domain in full, with the rest retrieved from reference TRBV11-2 and TRBJ1-5, is EAGVAQSPRYKIIEKRQSVAFWCNPISGHATLYWYQQILGQGPKLLIQFQNNGVVDDSQLPKDRFSAERLKGVDSTLKIQPAKLEDSAVYLCASSTGTPHQPQHFGDGTRLSIL.

The gene calls are TRBV30 and TRBJ1-1; no firm D call. The CDR3 is 16 residues long. V lost 0 bases and J lost 0, with 14 bases in between. Germline V gives CDR1 GTSNPN, CDR2 SVGIG (reference sequence). CDR3 bases: TGTGCCTGGAGTGTACCTATAGAGGGCATGAACACTGAAGCTTTCTTT. Protein: CAWSVPIEGMNTEAFF.

Points on this clone: Given a much more abundant clone one base away, this may be a read error. The genes are TRBV19 and TRBJ1-5; D uncertain. The CDR3 extends over 12 amino acids. CDR1 and CDR2 from the germline V gene are LNHDA and SQIVND (reference sequence). The CDR3 DNA reads as TGTGCCGGTAGTATAGGGATTCAGCCCCAGCATTTT. It yields the protein CAGSIGIQPQHF.

The gene calls are TRBV4-1 and TRBJ1-4, with no clear D. This CDR3 region has 15 residues. V lost 3 bases to trimming and J lost 10 bases, with 18 bases between them. Germline CDR1 is MGHRA and CDR2 is YSYEKL. CDR3 bases: TGCGCCAGCAGCCAGGAGGGCAGACACGGCGGAAAACTGTTTTTT. Its translation: CASSQEGRHGGKLFF.

The rearrangement links TRBV6-1 to TRBJ1-6; a weak D match, TRBD1 (6 bases). There are 14 residues in the CDR3. The germline V and J ends were trimmed by 7 bases and 10 bases, with 17 bases remaining between them. In germline, CDR1 is MNHNS, CDR2 SASEGT. The CDR3 is CASTARDITSPLHF. For the CDR3, the DNA is TGTGCCAGCACCGCGAGGGACATAACCTCACCCCTCCACTTT.

This clone has only one observation. The chain recombines TRBV7-9 with TRBJ1-5, with TRBD1 as a possible D gene (5 bases). This CDR3 region has 12 residues. V shed 6 bases and J shed 5 bases, with 8 bases lying between them. Germline assignment: CDR1 SEHNR and CDR2 FQNEAQ (reference sequence). The CDR3 protein is CASSDSYQPQHF. In nucleotides, the CDR3 is TGTGCCAGCAGTGACAGTTATCAGCCCCAGCATTTT.

This chain connects TRBV5-4 to TRBJ2-7; TRBD2 aligns across 9 bases. The germline V gene has CDR1 SGHNT and CDR2 YYREEE (reference sequence). The CDR3 spans 17 residues. Germline trimming cut 0 bases from V and 0 bases from J; bases unmatched to any gene: 7. CDR3: CASSLAGLAGISYEQYF. CDR3 nucleotides: TGTGCCAGCAGCTTGGCCGGCCTAGCGGGGATCTCCTACGAGCAGTACTTC.

The chain combines TRBV9 with TRBJ2-6, with TRBD1 matching over 7 bases. From germline, CDR1 is SGDLS and CDR2 YYNGEE. The CDR3 is 18 amino acids. The J segment lost 1 base and the V segment lost 4 bases, leaving 11 bases of the junction unmatched. The CDR3 bases are TGTGCCAGCAGCCTCACTCCAGTACAGGGGTCTGGGGCCAACGTCCTGACTTTC. Translation gives CASSLTPVQGSGANVLTF.

This clone was found once. The rearrangement links TRBV25-1 to TRBJ1-5; D is possibly TRBD1 (5 bases). This CDR3 comprises 14 residues. Germline values: CDR1 MGHDK, CDR2 SYGVNS. V gave up 1 base and J gave up 4 bases, with 8 bases separating them. The chain's CDR3 is CASSELGDNQPQHF. The CDR3 coding sequence is TGTGCCAGCAGTGAATTGGGGGATAATCAGCCCCAGCATTTT. The variable domain in full, with the rest retrieved from reference TRBV25-1 and TRBJ1-5, is EADIYQTPRYLVIGTGKKITLECSQTMGHDKMYWYQQDPGMELHLIHYSYGVNSTEKGDLSSESTVSRIRTEHFPLTLESARPSHTSQYLCASSELGDNQPQHFGDGTRLSIL.